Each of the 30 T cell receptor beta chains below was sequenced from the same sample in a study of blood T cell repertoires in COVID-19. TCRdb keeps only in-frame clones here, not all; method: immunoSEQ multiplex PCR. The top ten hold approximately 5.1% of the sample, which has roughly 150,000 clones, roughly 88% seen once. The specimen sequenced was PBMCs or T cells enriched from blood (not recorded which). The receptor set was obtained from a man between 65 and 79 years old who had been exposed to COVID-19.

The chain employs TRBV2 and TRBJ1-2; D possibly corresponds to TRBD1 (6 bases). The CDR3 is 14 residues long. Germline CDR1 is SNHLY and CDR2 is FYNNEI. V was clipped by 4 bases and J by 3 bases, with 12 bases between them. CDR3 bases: TGTGCCAGCAGTGTGGGGCGGACAGACTATGGCTACACCTTC. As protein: CASSVGRTDYGYTF.

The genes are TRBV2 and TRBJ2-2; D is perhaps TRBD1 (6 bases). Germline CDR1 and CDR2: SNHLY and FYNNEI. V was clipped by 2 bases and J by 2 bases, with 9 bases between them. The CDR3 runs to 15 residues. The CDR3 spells CASSETGRNTGELFF. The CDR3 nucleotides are TGTGCCAGCAGTGAAACAGGGAGAAACACCGGGGAGCTGTTTTTT.

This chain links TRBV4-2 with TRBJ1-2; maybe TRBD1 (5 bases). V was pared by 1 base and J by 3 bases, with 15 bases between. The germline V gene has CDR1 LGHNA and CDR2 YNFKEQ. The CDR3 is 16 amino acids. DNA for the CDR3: TGTGCCAGCAGCCAAGCCCGGGCGGGGGAGGACTATGGCTACACCTTC. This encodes CASSQARAGEDYGYTF.

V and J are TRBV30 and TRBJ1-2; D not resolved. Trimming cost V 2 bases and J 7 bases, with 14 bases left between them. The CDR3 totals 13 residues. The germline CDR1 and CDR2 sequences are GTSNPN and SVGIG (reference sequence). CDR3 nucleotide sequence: TGTGCCTGGAGTTCAAACCCGGGGTTTGGCTACACCTTC. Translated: CAWSSNPGFGYTF.

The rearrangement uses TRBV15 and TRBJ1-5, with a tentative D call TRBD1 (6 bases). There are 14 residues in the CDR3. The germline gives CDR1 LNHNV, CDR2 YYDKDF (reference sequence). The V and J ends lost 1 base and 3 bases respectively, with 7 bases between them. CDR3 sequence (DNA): TGTGCCACCAGCAGAGGGGACACCAATCAGCCCCAGCATTTT. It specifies CATSRGDTNQPQHF.

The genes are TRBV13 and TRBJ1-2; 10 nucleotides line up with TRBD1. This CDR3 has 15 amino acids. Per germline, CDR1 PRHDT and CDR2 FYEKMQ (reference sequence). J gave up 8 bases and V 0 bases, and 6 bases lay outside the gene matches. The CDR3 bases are TGTGCCAGCAGCTTAGGGACAGGGGGCGCGGAAGGCTACACCTTC. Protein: CASSLGTGGAEGYTF.

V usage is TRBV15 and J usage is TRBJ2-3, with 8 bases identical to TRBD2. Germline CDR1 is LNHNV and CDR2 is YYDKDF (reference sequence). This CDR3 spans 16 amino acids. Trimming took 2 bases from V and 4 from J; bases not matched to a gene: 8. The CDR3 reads CATSRTTAGAADTQYF. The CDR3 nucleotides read TGTGCCACCAGCAGAACTACAGCGGGAGCGGCAGATACGCAGTATTTT.

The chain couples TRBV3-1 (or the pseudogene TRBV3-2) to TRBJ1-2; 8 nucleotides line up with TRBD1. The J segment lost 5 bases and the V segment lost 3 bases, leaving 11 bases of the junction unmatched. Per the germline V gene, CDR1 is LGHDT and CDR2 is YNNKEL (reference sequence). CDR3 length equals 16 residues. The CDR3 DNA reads TGTGCCAGCAGCCAGCGTCGGCAGGGGGCCTGGTATGGCTACACCTTC. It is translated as CASSQRRQGAWYGYTF.

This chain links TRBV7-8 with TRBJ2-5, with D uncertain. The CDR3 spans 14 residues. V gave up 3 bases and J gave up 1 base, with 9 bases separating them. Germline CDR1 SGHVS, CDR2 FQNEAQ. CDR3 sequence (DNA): TGTGCCAGCAGCTTCCCAGATTCCCAAGAGACCCAGTACTTC. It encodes CASSFPDSQETQYF.

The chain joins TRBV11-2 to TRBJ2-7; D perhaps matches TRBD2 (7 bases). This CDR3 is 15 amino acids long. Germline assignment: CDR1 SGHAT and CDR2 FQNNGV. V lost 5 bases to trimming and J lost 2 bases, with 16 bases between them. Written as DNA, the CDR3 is TGTGCCAGCAGCCAGACTGGGGGGGGGCCCTACGAGCAGTACTTC. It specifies CASSQTGGGPYEQYF.

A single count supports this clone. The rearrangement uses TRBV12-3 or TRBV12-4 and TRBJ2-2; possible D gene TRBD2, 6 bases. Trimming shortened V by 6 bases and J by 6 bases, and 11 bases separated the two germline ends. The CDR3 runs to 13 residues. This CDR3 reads CASRYLAPGELFF. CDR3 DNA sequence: TGTGCCAGCAGGTATCTAGCGCCCGGGGAGCTGTTTTTT.

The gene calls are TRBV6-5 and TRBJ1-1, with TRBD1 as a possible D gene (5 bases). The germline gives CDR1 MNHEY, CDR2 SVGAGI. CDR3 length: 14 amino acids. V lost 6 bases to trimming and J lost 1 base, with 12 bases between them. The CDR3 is CASSRDTGNTEAFF. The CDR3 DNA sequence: TGTGCCAGCAGCCGCGATACAGGGAACACTGAAGCTTTCTTT.

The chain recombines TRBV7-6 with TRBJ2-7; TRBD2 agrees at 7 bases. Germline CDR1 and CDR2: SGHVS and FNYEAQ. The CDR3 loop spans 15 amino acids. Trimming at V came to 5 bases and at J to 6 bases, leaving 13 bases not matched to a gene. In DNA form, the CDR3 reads TGTGCCAGCAGCGCAAGCCTAACGACTAGCTCCGAGCAGTACTTC. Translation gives CASSASLTTSSEQYF.

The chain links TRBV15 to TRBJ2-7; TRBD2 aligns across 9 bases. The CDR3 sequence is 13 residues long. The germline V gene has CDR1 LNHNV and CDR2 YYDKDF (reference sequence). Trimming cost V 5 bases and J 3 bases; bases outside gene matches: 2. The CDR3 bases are TGTGCCACCAGCGTTAGCGGGGGCTACGAGCAGTACTTC. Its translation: CATSVSGGYEQYF. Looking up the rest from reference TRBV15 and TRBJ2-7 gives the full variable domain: DAMVIQNPRYQVTQFGKPVTLSCSQTLNHNVMYWYQQKSSQAPKLLFHYYDKDFNNEADTPDNFQSRRPNTSFCFLDIRSPGLGDTAMYLCATSVSGGYEQYFGPGTRLTVT.

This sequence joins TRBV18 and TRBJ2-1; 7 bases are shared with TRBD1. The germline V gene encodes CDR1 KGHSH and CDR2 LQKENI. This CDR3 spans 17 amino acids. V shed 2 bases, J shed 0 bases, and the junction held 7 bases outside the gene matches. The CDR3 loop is CASSPGLQGSSYNEQFF. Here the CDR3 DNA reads TGTGCCAGCTCACCAGGGCTACAGGGGAGCTCCTACAATGAGCAGTTCTTC.

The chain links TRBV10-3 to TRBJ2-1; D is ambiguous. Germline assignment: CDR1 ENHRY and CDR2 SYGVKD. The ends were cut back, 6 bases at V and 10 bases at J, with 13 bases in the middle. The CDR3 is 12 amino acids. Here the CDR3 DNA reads TGTGCCATCAGCTTGACTCCGCCAGAGCAGTTCTTC. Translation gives CAISLTPPEQFF.

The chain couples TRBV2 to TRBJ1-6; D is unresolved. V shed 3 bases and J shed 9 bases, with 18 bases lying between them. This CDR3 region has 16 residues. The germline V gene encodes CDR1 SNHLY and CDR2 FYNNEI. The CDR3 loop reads CASSDDVGPGSSPLHF. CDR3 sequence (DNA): TGTGCCAGCAGTGATGACGTAGGTCCAGGTAGTTCACCCCTCCACTTT. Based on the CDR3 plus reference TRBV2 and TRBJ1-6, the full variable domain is EPEVTQTPSHQVTQMGQEVILRCVPISNHLYFYWYRQILGQKVEFLVSFYNNEISEKSEIFDDQFSVERPDGSNFTLKIRSTKLEDSAMYFCASSDDVGPGSSPLHFGNGTRLTVT.

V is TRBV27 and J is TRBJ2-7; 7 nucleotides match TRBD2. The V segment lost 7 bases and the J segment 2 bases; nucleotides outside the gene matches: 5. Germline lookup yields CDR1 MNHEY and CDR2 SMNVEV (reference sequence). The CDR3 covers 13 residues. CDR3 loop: CASTKAGTYEQYF. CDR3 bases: TGTGCCAGCACCAAAGCGGGAACCTACGAGCAGTACTTC.

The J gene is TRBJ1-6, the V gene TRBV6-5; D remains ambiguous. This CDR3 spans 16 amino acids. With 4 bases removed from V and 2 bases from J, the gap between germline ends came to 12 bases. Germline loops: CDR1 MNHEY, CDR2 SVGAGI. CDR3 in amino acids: CASSLSPGAYNSPLHF. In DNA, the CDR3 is TGTGCCAGCAGTTTGAGCCCCGGGGCCTATAATTCACCCCTCCACTTT.

CDR3 nucleotides: TGTGCCAGCAGCCGGGGGAGCGGGAGGACCCTGTACGAGCAGTACTTC. Its translation is CASSRGSGRTLYEQYF. The J gene is TRBJ2-7, the V gene TRBV7-8; 9 bases agree with TRBD2. This CDR3 has 16 amino acids. After removal of 5 bases from V and 4 bases from J, the junction contained 12 bases not matched to a gene. Germline CDR1 is SGHVS and CDR2 is FQNEAQ.

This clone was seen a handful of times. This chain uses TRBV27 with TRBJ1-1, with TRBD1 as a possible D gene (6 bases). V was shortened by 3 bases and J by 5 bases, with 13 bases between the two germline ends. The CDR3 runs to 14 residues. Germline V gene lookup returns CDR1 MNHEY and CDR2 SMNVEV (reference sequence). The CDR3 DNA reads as TGTGCCAGCAGTTTCCAAGAGGGGGGGACTGAAGCTTTCTTT. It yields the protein CASSFQEGGTEAFF.

This chain's CDR3 is CASSSQYSGNTIYF. As DNA, the CDR3 is TGTGCCAGCAGCTCCCAGTACTCTGGAAACACCATATATTTT. The chain combines TRBV7-2 with TRBJ1-3; no clear D gene. V was clipped by 4 bases and J by 0 bases, with 7 bases between them. Germline V gene sequence: CDR1 SGHTA, CDR2 FQGNSA. The CDR3 spans 14 residues. Complete variable domain (other parts from reference TRBV7-2 and TRBJ1-3): GAGVSQSPSNKVTEKGKDVELRCDPISGHTALYWYRQSLGQGLEFLIYFQGNSAPDKSGLPSDRFSAERTGGSVSTLTIQRTQQEDSAVYLCASSSQYSGNTIYFGEGSWLTVV.

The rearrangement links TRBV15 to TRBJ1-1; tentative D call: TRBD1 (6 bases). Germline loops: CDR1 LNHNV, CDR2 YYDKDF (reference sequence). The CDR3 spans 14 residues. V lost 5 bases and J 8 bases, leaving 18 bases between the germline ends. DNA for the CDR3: TGTGCCACCAGCGGAACGGGACACGAGGGGGAAGCTTTCTTT. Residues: CATSGTGHEGEAFF.

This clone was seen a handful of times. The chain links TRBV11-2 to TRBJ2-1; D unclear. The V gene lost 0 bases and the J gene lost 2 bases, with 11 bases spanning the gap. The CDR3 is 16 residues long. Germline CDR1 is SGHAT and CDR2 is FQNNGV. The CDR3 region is CASSLDLTFPYNEQFF. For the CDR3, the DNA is TGTGCCAGCAGCTTAGATCTCACTTTCCCCTACAATGAGCAGTTCTTC.

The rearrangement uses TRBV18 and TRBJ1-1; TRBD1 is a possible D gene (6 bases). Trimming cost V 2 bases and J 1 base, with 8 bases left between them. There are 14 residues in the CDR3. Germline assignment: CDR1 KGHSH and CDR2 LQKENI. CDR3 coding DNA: TGTGCCAGCTCACCAAAGGGACAGAACACTGAAGCTTTCTTT. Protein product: CASSPKGQNTEAFF.

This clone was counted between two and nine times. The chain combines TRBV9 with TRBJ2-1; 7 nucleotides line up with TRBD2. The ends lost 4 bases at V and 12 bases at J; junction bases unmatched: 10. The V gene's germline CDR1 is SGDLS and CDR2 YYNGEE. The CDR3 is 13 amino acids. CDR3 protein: CASSLSGGSGQFF. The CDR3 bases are TGTGCCAGCAGCCTTTCAGGCGGGAGCGGGCAGTTCTTC. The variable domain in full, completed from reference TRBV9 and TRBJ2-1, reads DSGVTQTPKHLITATGQRVTLRCSPRSGDLSVYWYQQSLDQGLQFLIQYYNGEERAKGNILERFSAQQFPDLHSELNLSSLELGDSALYFCASSLSGGSGQFFGPGTRLTVL.

The CDR3 reads CAAGQGGNQPQHF. The CDR3 DNA follows: TGTGCCGCCGGACAGGGGGGCAATCAGCCCCAGCATTTT. J is TRBJ1-5 and V is TRBV10-3; 10 bases agree with TRBD1. The junction had 3 bases not matched to a gene; V was cut back by 11 bases and J by 2 bases. CDR1 ENHRY and CDR2 SYGVKD come from the germline V gene. The CDR3 is made up of 13 amino acids.

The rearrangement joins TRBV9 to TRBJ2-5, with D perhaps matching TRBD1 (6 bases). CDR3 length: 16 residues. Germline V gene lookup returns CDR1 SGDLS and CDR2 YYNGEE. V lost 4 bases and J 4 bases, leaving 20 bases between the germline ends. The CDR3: CASSPGFARGGETQYF. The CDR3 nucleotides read TGTGCCAGCAGCCCGGGCTTTGCGAGAGGGGGAGAGACCCAGTACTTC.

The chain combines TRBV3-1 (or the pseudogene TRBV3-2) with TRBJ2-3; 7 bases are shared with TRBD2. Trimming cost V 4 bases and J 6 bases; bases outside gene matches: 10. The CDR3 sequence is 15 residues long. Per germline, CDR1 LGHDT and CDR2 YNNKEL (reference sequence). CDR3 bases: TGTGCCAGCAGCCCCTCTAGCGGTGGAATGGATACGCAGTATTTT. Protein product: CASSPSSGGMDTQYF.

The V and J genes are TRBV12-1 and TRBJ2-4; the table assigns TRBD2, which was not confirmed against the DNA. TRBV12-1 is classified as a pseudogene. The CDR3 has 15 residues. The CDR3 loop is CASSLGLAGLNIQYF. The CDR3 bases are TGTGCCAGCAGCTTGGGACTAGCGGGACTGAACATTCAGTACTTC.